This passage covers 4 T cell receptor beta chains from one sample sequenced in a study of a mutant IDH1 vaccine in newly diagnosed glioma. Documented time point: baseline, week 1 (first vaccination visit). Treatment meaning: pre-vaccination baseline after standard-of-care therapy. Produced via immunoSEQ multiplex PCR; TCRdb's table is partial and in-frame only. The sample records over 25,000 clones, approximately 86% being singletons. The material was PBMCs, obtained from a glioma patient treated with radiotherapy, temozolomide or both. These receptors were obtained from a woman aged 40 to 50 with glioma.

This chain connects TRBV6-1 to TRBJ2-3, with 10 bases lining up with TRBD2. In germline, CDR1 is MNHNS, CDR2 SASEGT. The trim removed 6 bases at V and 1 base at J, leaving 1 base unmatched. This CDR3 is built from 14 residues. The CDR3 region has the DNA TGTGCCAGCAGCGGACTAGCGGGCACAGATACGCAGTATTTT. Translated: CASSGLAGTDTQYF.

A few counts support this clone. The chain is built from TRBV4-1 and TRBJ1-6, with 7 bases lining up with TRBD1. Losses at the gene ends were 1 base for V and 10 bases for J; bases not matched to a gene: 7. CDR1 and CDR2 (germline): MGHRA, YSYEKL. CDR3 length: 15 residues. The CDR3 loop is CASSQAQGNRSPLHF. The CDR3 bases are TGCGCCAGCAGCCAAGCACAGGGGAATCGCTCACCCCTCCACTTT.

The CDR3 is CASSSGQHQNYGYTF. CDR3 coding DNA: TGCGCCAGCAGCTCGGGACAGCACCAGAACTATGGCTACACCTTC. V is TRBV5-1 and J is TRBJ1-2; 7 bases fit TRBD1. The CDR3 is 15 amino acids. After removal of 3 bases from V and 2 bases from J, the junction contained 7 bases not matched to a gene. CDR1 is SGHRS and CDR2 is YFSETQ in the germline V gene.

This rearrangement joins TRBV27 to TRBJ1-2; D is perhaps TRBD1 (6 bases). V was clipped by 4 bases and J by 8 bases, with 8 bases between them. Germline V lookup: CDR1 MNHEY, CDR2 SMNVEV (reference sequence). The CDR3 runs to 11 residues. CDR3 region: CASSSGAGYTF. The CDR3 coding sequence is TGTGCCAGCAGTTCAGGGGCCGGCTACACCTTC.